Presented here are 9 T cell receptor beta chains from one specimen sequenced in a study of T-cell memory formation after mild COVID-19. One entry per CDR3 protein results from TCRdb running MiXCR on the 5' RACE reads. The sample records almost 550,000 distinct CDR3 sequences, around 20% being singletons. The sample taken for sequencing was PBMCs or a T cell subset sorted from them (not recorded which). All receptors derive from an adult woman who had mild COVID-19 (a few samples of this study predate the infection). Cell type and time point are not known.

There are a few counts of this clonotype. CDR3 in DNA: TGTGCCAGCAATAGCGGACAGGGGTCATACGAGCAGTACTTC. This sequence encodes CASNSGQGSYEQYF. The chain links TRBV9 to TRBJ2-7; 9 bases are shared with TRBD1. Germline V gives CDR1 SGDLS, CDR2 YYNGEE. Unmatched junction bases numbered 8, after V lost 6 bases and J lost 4 bases. The CDR3 totals 14 residues.

The V gene is TRBV20-1, the J gene TRBJ1-2; D is unclear. Germline CDR1 reads DFQATT; CDR2 reads SNEGSKA (reference sequence). This CDR3 comprises 11 residues. V lost 5 bases and J 7 bases, leaving 11 bases between the germline ends. CDR3 sequence: CSAATYGGYTF. DNA of the CDR3: TGCAGTGCTGCAACGTATGGTGGCTACACCTTC.

This sequence joins TRBV14 and TRBJ2-1, with 8 positions matching TRBD2. Germline CDR1 is SGHDN and CDR2 is FVKESK. J was trimmed by 1 base and V by 5 bases; bases with no gene match: 4. CDR3 size: 15 residues. As DNA, the CDR3 is TGTGCCAGCAGCGTTAGCGGGGATTCCTACAATGAGCAGTTCTTC. Its translation: CASSVSGDSYNEQFF.

The J gene is TRBJ2-7, the V gene TRBV29-1, with D possibly called TRBD1 or TRBD2 (6 bases each). With 3 bases removed from V and 0 bases from J, the gap between germline ends came to 18 bases. The CDR3 length is 16 residues. The V gene's germline CDR1 is SQVTM and CDR2 ANQGSEA. The CDR3 here is CSVEWGALGTSYEQYF. CDR3 bases: TGCAGCGTTGAGTGGGGGGCCCTCGGGACCTCCTACGAGCAGTACTTC.

The table lists this clonotype with a few counts. V and J are TRBV29-1 and TRBJ1-1; possible D gene TRBD1, 5 bases. The V gene lost 6 bases and the J gene lost 6 bases, with 14 bases spanning the gap. CDR1 SQVTM and CDR2 ANQGSEA come from the germline V gene. The CDR3 length is 12 residues. The DNA for the CDR3 is TGCAGCGTCGGACATTACGGCGCTGAAGCTTTCTTT. Protein sequence: CSVGHYGAEAFF.

This clonotype was counted a few times. J is TRBJ2-1 and V is TRBV12-3 or TRBV12-4; D gene ambiguous. CDR3 size: 14 residues. Between the trimmed V and J ends, which lost 2 bases and 1 base, there was a span of 6 bases. CDR3 amino acids: CASSLSISYNEQFF. CDR3 bases: TGTGCCAGCAGTTTAAGCATTTCCTACAATGAGCAGTTCTTC.

V and J are TRBV12-3 or TRBV12-4 and TRBJ1-1, with TRBD1 matching 9 bases. V lost 3 bases to trimming and J lost 11 bases; unmatched junction nucleotides: 1. The CDR3 totals 11 residues. Written as DNA, the CDR3 is TGTGCCAGCAGTTTCGGGACAGGGGCTTTCTTT. Encoded protein: CASSFGTGAFF.

This clonotype has just a few counts. V is TRBV7-3 and J is TRBJ2-5, with TRBD2 matching over 10 bases. Unmatched junction bases numbered 31, after V lost 5 bases and J lost 7 bases. Per germline, CDR1 SGHTA and CDR2 FQGTGA. The CDR3 contains 22 residues. The CDR3: CASSPRPPGLATLKTNRATQYF. CDR3 DNA: TGTGCCAGCAGCCCGCGACCTCCGGGACTAGCGACTCTTAAAACAAACCGAGCGACCCAGTACTTC.

The genes are TRBV3-1 and TRBJ1-2; tentative D call: TRBD1 (6 bases). CDR3 length: 14 amino acids. Germline CDR1 is LGHDT and CDR2 is YNNKEL (reference sequence). V was pared by 4 bases and J by 0 bases, with 9 bases between. The CDR3 DNA reads TGTGCCAGCAGCCTCGGACAGTCTAACTATGGCTACACCTTC. Its protein product is CASSLGQSNYGYTF.